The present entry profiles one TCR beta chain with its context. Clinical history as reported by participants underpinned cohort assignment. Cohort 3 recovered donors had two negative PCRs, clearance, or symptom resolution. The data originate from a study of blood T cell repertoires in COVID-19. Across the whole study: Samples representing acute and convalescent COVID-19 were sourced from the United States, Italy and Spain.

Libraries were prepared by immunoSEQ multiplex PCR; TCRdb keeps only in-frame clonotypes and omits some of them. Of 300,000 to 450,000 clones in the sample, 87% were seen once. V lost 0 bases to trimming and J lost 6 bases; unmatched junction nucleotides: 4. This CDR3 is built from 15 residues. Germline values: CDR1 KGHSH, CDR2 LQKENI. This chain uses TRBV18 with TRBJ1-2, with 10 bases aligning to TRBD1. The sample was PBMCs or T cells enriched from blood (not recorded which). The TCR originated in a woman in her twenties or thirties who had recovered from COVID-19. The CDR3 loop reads CASSPPGQGFHGYTF. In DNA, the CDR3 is TGTGCCAGCTCACCACCGGGACAGGGGTTTCATGGCTACACCTTC.